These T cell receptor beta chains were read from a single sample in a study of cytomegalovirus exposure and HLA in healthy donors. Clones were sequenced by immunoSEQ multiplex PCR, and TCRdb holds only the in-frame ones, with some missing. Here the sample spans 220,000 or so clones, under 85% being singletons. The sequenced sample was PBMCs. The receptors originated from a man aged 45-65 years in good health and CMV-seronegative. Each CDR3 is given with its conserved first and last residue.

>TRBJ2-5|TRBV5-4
CASSLGYGRASGQETQYF
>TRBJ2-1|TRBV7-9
CASSPPSGIAADEQFF
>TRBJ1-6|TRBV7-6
CASSLAGQVSGSPLHF
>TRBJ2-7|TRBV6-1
CASSEAGDIYEQYF
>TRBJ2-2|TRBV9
CASSVVSTNTGELFF
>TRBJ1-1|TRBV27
CASRQTGLNTEAFF
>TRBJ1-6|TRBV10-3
CAINPSEGDNSPLHF
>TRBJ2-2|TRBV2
CASSGGWTGELFF
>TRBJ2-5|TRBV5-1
CASSLQVGEETQYF
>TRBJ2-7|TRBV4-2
CASSLLAGEDEQYF
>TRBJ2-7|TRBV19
CASSIRGQGGPYEQYF
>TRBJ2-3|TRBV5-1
CASREAGGPDTQYF
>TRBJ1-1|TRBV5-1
CASSTQIGQAEAFF
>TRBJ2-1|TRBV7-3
CASSQPGTGYLNEQFF
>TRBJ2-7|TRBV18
CASSPPLSDSRPYEQYF
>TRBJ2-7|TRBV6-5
CASSYRTISYEQYF
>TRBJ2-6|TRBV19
CASSPQISGANGLTF
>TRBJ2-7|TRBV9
CASSATQGGGYEQYF
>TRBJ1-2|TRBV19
CASKDSSLNYGYTF
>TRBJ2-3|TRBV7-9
CASTRGDTQYF